A single sample gave rise to the 29 T cell receptor beta chains below, sequenced in a study of technical replicates of blood from a few donors. Repertoires were generated with immunoSEQ multiplex PCR, while TCRdb's copy carries only in-frame clones and drops some. In the table there are about 54,000 clones, roughly 92% of which are singletons. The specimen was T cells isolated from PBMCs. Every receptor here comes from a human donor in good health.

The rearrangement joins TRBV5-4 to TRBJ1-5; D is unclear. Looked up from germline, CDR1 is SGHNT and CDR2 is YYREEE (reference sequence). The V gene lost 0 bases and the J gene lost 6 bases, with 10 bases spanning the gap. This CDR3 spans 14 amino acids. The CDR3 DNA follows: TGTGCCAGCAGCTTGGGCGGGGTGGCTCAGCCCCAGCATTTT. Translating gives CASSLGGVAQPQHF.

The V call is TRBV5-1, the J call TRBJ2-1; D ambiguous. V lost 5 bases to trimming and J lost 6 bases, with 9 bases between them. This CDR3 spans 12 amino acids. Germline V gene data show CDR1 as SGHRS and CDR2 as YFSETQ. Here the CDR3 DNA reads TGCGCCAGCAGTCTAGGTCTCAATGAGCAGTTCTTC. It encodes CASSLGLNEQFF.

The chain joins TRBV5-6 to TRBJ2-1; TRBD1 matches at 12 bases. The germline V gene has CDR1 SGHDT and CDR2 YYEEEE. CDR3 length: 16 amino acids. With 4 bases clipped from V and 8 bases from J, the junction kept 10 bases outside the gene matches. The CDR3 loop is CASSETGTGGRDEQFF. In DNA form, the CDR3 reads TGTGCCAGCAGCGAGACCGGGACAGGGGGCAGGGATGAGCAGTTCTTC.

The rearrangement uses TRBV29-1 and TRBJ2-1; D might be TRBD1 (6 bases). V was clipped by 2 bases and J by 8 bases, with 10 bases between them. In germline, CDR1 is SQVTM, CDR2 ANQGSEA. The length of the CDR3 is 12 residues. CDR3 protein: CSVEYRVYEQFF. CDR3 DNA sequence: TGCAGCGTTGAATACAGGGTTTATGAGCAGTTCTTC.

The V gene is TRBV7-9, the J gene TRBJ2-2, with D possibly TRBD1 on 5 matching bases. The CDR3 is 15 residues long. Germline CDR1 is SEHNR and CDR2 is FQNEAQ (reference sequence). V lost 3 bases and J lost 5, with 13 bases in between. The CDR3 here is CASSFITGATGELFF. As DNA, the CDR3 is TGTGCCAGCAGCTTTATTACAGGCGCGACCGGGGAGCTGTTTTTT.

The rearrangement uses TRBV7-3 and TRBJ2-1; 10 nucleotides agree with TRBD1. Unmatched junction bases numbered 10, after V lost 5 bases and J lost 6 bases. This CDR3 has 16 residues. Germline CDR1 and CDR2: SGHTA and FQGTGA. The CDR3 sequence: CASSPQRDRGGNEQFF. The DNA for the CDR3 is TGTGCCAGCAGCCCTCAACGGGACAGGGGTGGCAATGAGCAGTTCTTC.

This clone was seen a single time. The chain uses TRBV5-1 and TRBJ1-1; D call uncertain. The ends were cut back, 0 bases at V and 1 base at J, with 10 bases in the middle. The CDR3 consists of 15 residues. The germline gives CDR1 SGHRS, CDR2 YFSETQ. CDR3 region: CASSLEEGGNTEAFF. CDR3 bases: TGCGCCAGCAGCTTGGAGGAGGGAGGGAACACTGAAGCTTTCTTT.

J is TRBJ2-1 and V is TRBV11-2; D possibly corresponds to TRBD2 (6 bases). Trimming pared 3 bases from V and 5 bases from J, leaving 14 bases between. Germline-derived CDR1 and CDR2 are SGHAT and FQNNGV. This CDR3 has 15 residues. CDR3 region: CASSLVFGGNNEQFF. The CDR3 DNA reads as TGTGCCAGCAGCTTGGTTTTCGGGGGAAACAATGAGCAGTTCTTC.

The chain uses TRBV11-3 and TRBJ1-1, with D perhaps matching TRBD1 (5 bases). The germline gives CDR1 SGHNT, CDR2 YENEEA. This CDR3 is built from 13 residues. V lost 0 bases to trimming and J lost 6 bases, with 8 bases between them. CDR3 region: CASSLEGGAEAFF. The DNA of the CDR3 is TGTGCCAGCAGCTTAGAGGGGGGGGCTGAAGCTTTCTTT.

The chain carries TRBV11-3 and TRBJ2-6, with D possibly being TRBD2 (6 bases). There are 16 residues in the CDR3. The V and J ends lost 1 base and 2 bases respectively, with 9 bases between them. CDR1 and CDR2 (germline): SGHNT, YENEEA. The CDR3 region is CASSLGRGTGANVLTF. As DNA, the CDR3 is TGTGCCAGCAGCTTAGGACGGGGGACTGGGGCCAACGTCCTGACTTTC.

This clone was counted once. The rearrangement links TRBV9 to TRBJ2-1, with a weak D call TRBD2 (5 bases). The V and J ends lost 0 bases and 9 bases respectively, with 10 bases between them. Germline V gene sequence: CDR1 SGDLS, CDR2 YYNGEE. CDR3 length: 13 amino acids. CDR3 nucleotide sequence: TGTGCCAGCAGCGTAGTAGGAGGCGGTGAGCAGTTCTTC. It translates to CASSVVGGGEQFF.

The chain couples TRBV9 to TRBJ1-2, with a possible D match to TRBD1 (6 bases). Germline CDR1 reads SGDLS; CDR2 reads YYNGEE. The CDR3 is 16 amino acids. Between the trimmed V and J ends, which lost 0 bases and 2 bases, there was a span of 14 bases. The CDR3, as DNA: TGTGCCAGCAGCGTAGACCGGACAGAAGTAAACTATGGCTACACCTTC. Translated, it gives CASSVDRTEVNYGYTF.

V gene TRBV6-5 combines with J gene TRBJ1-4, with D possibly being TRBD1 (6 bases). Per the germline V gene, CDR1 is MNHEY and CDR2 is SVGAGI. The CDR3 spans 13 residues. The V gene lost 3 bases and the J gene lost 11 bases, with 13 bases spanning the gap. CDR3 sequence reads: CASSYRDNPKLFF. The CDR3, as DNA: TGTGCCAGCAGTTATAGGGACAATCCGAAACTGTTTTTT.

The genes are TRBV14 and TRBJ2-1; 11 positions match TRBD2. CDR3 size: 15 residues. V lost 8 bases to trimming and J lost 7 bases; unmatched junction nucleotides: 10. Germline loops: CDR1 SGHDN, CDR2 FVKESK. The CDR3 loop reads CASSIPGLAVNEQFF. For the CDR3, the DNA is TGTGCCAGCTCAATCCCGGGACTAGCGGTGAATGAGCAGTTCTTC.

J is TRBJ2-3 and V is TRBV7-9, with 8 bases that match TRBD1. This CDR3 has 19 amino acids. V trimming: 5 bases; J trimming: 0 bases; junction bases outside the gene matches: 16. Germline V lookup: CDR1 SEHNR, CDR2 FQNEAQ (reference sequence). CDR3 amino acids: CASSPRTGSLSTSTDTQYF. The CDR3 DNA sequence: TGTGCCAGCAGCCCCAGGACAGGGAGTCTGAGTACTAGCACAGATACGCAGTATTTT.

The CDR3 loop reads CSASGDTQYF. The DNA for the CDR3 is TGCAGCGCCTCGGGTGATACGCAGTATTTT. This sequence joins TRBV29-1 and TRBJ2-3; no clear D gene. Germline CDR1 reads SQVTM; CDR2 reads ANQGSEA. The CDR3 is 10 residues long. V was pared by 7 bases and J by 6 bases, with 8 bases between.

This chain connects TRBV5-1 to TRBJ1-1, with D possibly matching TRBD1 (6 bases). Germline loops: CDR1 SGHRS, CDR2 YFSETQ. The CDR3 contains 14 residues. V was clipped by 5 bases and J by 2 bases, with 13 bases between them. CDR3 sequence (DNA): TGCGCCAGCAGGGAACAGGGAAGTAACACTGAAGCTTTCTTT. It yields the protein CASREQGSNTEAFF.

V gene TRBV5-6 combines with J gene TRBJ1-6; D unresolved. There are 14 residues in the CDR3. With 4 bases removed from V and 10 bases from J, the gap between germline ends came to 15 bases. Germline CDR1 is SGHDT and CDR2 is YYEEEE. The CDR3 reads CASSLRAWGSPLHF. The CDR3 nucleotides are TGTGCCAGCAGCCTGAGGGCGTGGGGATCACCCCTCCACTTT.

This clone was counted a few times. V gene TRBV7-9 combines with J gene TRBJ1-6; 8 bases match TRBD1. CDR3 size: 14 residues. Trimming removed 5 bases from V and 12 bases from J; junction bases left unmatched: 9. Germline-derived CDR1 and CDR2 are SEHNR and FQNEAQ (reference sequence). In nucleotides, the CDR3 is TGTGCCAGCAGCCCCGTCCAGGGGGCTAGACCCCTCCACTTT. It yields the protein CASSPVQGARPLHF.

J is TRBJ1-1 and V is TRBV9; D is unresolved. V was clipped by 4 bases and J by 9 bases, with 16 bases between them. This CDR3 is 13 amino acids long. Germline values: CDR1 SGDLS, CDR2 YYNGEE. The CDR3 DNA follows: TGTGCCAGCAGCCCGACGGTGGAGGGTAAAGCTTTCTTT. Translation: CASSPTVEGKAFF.

This rearrangement joins TRBV7-9 to TRBJ2-2, with no clear D. The length of the CDR3 is 16 residues. Germline V gene data show CDR1 as SEHNR and CDR2 as FQNEAQ (reference sequence). V was trimmed by 3 bases and J by 1 base, leaving 12 bases between them. The CDR3 loop is CASSFFLVGNTGELFF. DNA of the CDR3: TGTGCCAGCAGCTTTTTCTTAGTTGGGAACACCGGGGAGCTGTTTTTT.

The V call is TRBV7-6, the J call TRBJ2-2; D gene uncertain. The CDR3 has 13 amino acids. V lost 5 bases, J lost 6 bases, and 10 bases lay in between. Germline V gives CDR1 SGHVS, CDR2 FNYEAQ. Here the CDR3 DNA reads TGTGCCAGCAGCCCACGTGCGCCCGGGGAGCTGTTTTTT. This sequence encodes CASSPRAPGELFF.

The chain has TRBV5-1 and TRBJ2-3, with 11 bases aligning to TRBD2. V trimming: 0 bases; J trimming: 3 bases; junction bases outside the gene matches: 9. The CDR3 runs to 18 residues. CDR1 is SGHRS, CDR2 YFSETQ, per germline. The CDR3 DNA reads TGCGCCAGCAGCTTGGGTTCTCTAGCGGGGGGCGATACAGATACGCAGTATTTT. It translates to CASSLGSLAGGDTDTQYF.

CDR3 sequence (DNA): TGTGCCAGCAGTTTGCAGGACAGGGATTGTGGGGAGCAGTTCTTC. It yields the protein CASSLQDRDCGEQFF. V gene TRBV28 combines with J gene TRBJ2-1, with TRBD1 matching 8 bases. The CDR3 length is 15 residues. Germline trimming cut 3 bases from V and 10 bases from J; bases unmatched to any gene: 11. Germline CDR1 is MDHEN and CDR2 is SYDVKM.

This sequence joins TRBV5-4 and TRBJ2-7; 9 positions agree with TRBD1. Germline assignment: CDR1 SGHNT and CDR2 YYREEE (reference sequence). The CDR3 is 15 amino acids. Trimming at V came to 4 bases and at J to 2 bases, leaving 7 bases not matched to a gene. CDR3 nucleotides: TGTGCCAGCAGCAAAGGACAGGGGTCCACCTACGAGCAGTACTTC. As protein: CASSKGQGSTYEQYF. The full variable domain, with the rest looked up from reference TRBV5-4 and TRBJ2-7, is ETGVTQSPTHLIKTRGQQVTLRCSSQSGHNTVSWYQQALGQGPQFIFQYYREEENGRGNFPPRFSGLQFPNYSSELNVNALELDDSALYLCASSKGQGSTYEQYFGPGTRLTVT.

The chain is built from TRBV5-1 and TRBJ2-7; 7 bases align to TRBD1. This CDR3 contains 18 residues. Germline trimming cut 2 bases from V and 6 bases from J; bases unmatched to any gene: 20. The V gene's germline CDR1 is SGHRS and CDR2 YFSETQ. The CDR3 spells CASSFLPSGFRGSGEQYF. In nucleotides, the CDR3 is TGCGCCAGCAGCTTTTTACCGTCGGGGTTCAGGGGGAGTGGCGAGCAGTACTTC.

The rearrangement joins TRBV29-1 to TRBJ2-5; tentative D call: TRBD2 (6 bases). Germline CDR1 SQVTM, CDR2 ANQGSEA. This CDR3 has 15 residues. V lost 0 bases to trimming and J lost 2 bases, with 13 bases between them. CDR3 sequence (DNA): TGCAGCGTTGAAGATCCCCTGGGGGGACAAGAGACCCAGTACTTC. Residues: CSVEDPLGGQETQYF. The full variable domain, rest sourced from reference TRBV29-1 and TRBJ2-5, is SAVISQKPSRDICQRGTSLTIQCQVDSQVTMMFWYRQQPGQSLTLIATANQGSEATYESGFVIDKFPISRPNLTFSTLTVSNMSPEDSSIYLCSVEDPLGGQETQYFGPGTRLLVL.

The rearrangement joins TRBV7-9 to TRBJ2-1, with 7 positions matching TRBD1. The CDR3 totals 15 residues. Germline CDR1 SEHNR, CDR2 FQNEAQ (reference sequence). V gave up 5 bases and J gave up 2 bases; unmatched junction bases: 6. The CDR3 loop is CASSAWDRPYNEQFF. CDR3 DNA sequence: TGTGCCAGCAGCGCCTGGGACAGACCCTACAATGAGCAGTTCTTC.

The count of this clone is one. In DNA form, the CDR3 reads TGTGCCAGCAGCTTAGCTCCAGGGGGTAACACTGAAGCTTTCTTT. This codes for CASSLAPGGNTEAFF. V gene TRBV7-9 combines with J gene TRBJ1-1; 7 bases are shared with TRBD1. The CDR3 is 15 amino acids. Losses at the gene ends were 0 bases for V and 2 bases for J; bases not matched to a gene: 3. Germline V gene data show CDR1 as SEHNR and CDR2 as FQNEAQ (reference sequence).